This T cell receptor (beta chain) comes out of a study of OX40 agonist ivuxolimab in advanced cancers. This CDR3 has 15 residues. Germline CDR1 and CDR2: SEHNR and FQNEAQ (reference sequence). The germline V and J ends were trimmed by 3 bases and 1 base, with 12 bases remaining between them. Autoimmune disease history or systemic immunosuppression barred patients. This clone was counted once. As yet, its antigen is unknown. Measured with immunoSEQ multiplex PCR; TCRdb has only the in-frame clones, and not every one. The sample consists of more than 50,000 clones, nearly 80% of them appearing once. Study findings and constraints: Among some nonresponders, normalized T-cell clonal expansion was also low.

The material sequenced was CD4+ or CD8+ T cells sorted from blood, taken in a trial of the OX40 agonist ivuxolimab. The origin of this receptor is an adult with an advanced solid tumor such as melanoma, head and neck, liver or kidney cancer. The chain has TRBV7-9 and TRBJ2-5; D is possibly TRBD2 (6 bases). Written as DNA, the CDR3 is TGTGCCAGCAGCTTCACAAGGAGGGGCCAAGAGACCCAGTACTTC. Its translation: CASSFTRRGQETQYF. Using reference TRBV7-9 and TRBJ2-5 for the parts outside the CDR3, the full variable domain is DTGVSQNPRHKITKRGQNVTFRCDPISEHNRLYWYRQTLGQGPEFLTYFQNEAQLEKSRLLSDRFSAERPKGSFSTLEIQRTEQGDSAMYLCASSFTRRGQETQYFGPGTRLLVL.